These 17 T cell receptor beta chains originate from one sample sequenced in a study of regulatory T cells in long-lasting Graves disease. The time point here: newly diagnosed GD, antithyroid drugs for less than 3 months. Preparation of the TCR library used RNA extracted from PBMCs. Arm-PCR with iRepertoire HTBI primers amplified the CDR3 regions for these TCR beta libraries. TCRdb reanalysed the multiplex PCR reads using MiXCR and keeps one entry per CDR3 protein. The sample records hundreds of thousands of distinct CDR3 sequences, 15% being singletons. This material consisted of peripheral blood mononuclear cells (PBMCs), taken at new diagnosis, from a patient treated with antithyroid drugs. These receptors originate from a female donor with Graves disease.

This clonotype occurred many times. This chain links TRBV10-3 with TRBJ1-1, with D possibly TRBD1 on 6 matching bases. Deletions cut 6 bases from V and 0 bases from J, with 11 bases between. The CDR3 has 14 amino acids. Germline CDR1 ENHRY, CDR2 SYGVKD. The CDR3 nucleotides are TGTGCCATCAGCAATGGACAGCTGAACACTGAAGCTTTCTTT. It specifies CAISNGQLNTEAFF.

The chain links TRBV4-1 to TRBJ1-2; 7 bases fit TRBD1. Germline V gene sequence: CDR1 MGHRA, CDR2 YSYEKL. CDR3 length: 14 residues. Trimming at V came to 1 base and at J to 5 bases, leaving 4 bases not matched to a gene. CDR3 bases: TGCGCCAGCAGCCAAGCAGACAGGGTTTATGGCTACACCTTC. Amino acids: CASSQADRVYGYTF.

This clonotype was seen a few times. The chain has TRBV6-2 or TRBV6-3 and TRBJ1-1; a possible D gene is TRBD1 (5 bases). This CDR3 spans 19 amino acids. Trimming took off 0 bases at V and 0 bases at J, with 20 bases between the two ends. CDR1 is MNHEY and CDR2 is SVGEGT in the germline V gene. CDR3 coding DNA: TGTGCCAGCAGTTACTCGCCCTTCCAGGGTGGGGTTGTGAACACTGAAGCTTTCTTT. It yields the protein CASSYSPFQGGVVNTEAFF.

Turning to this clonotype: A read error may explain this, as a much larger clone is one base away. The missing conserved phenylalanine or tryptophan at the end of this CDR3 makes a read error likely. The chain joins TRBV28 to TRBJ2-1; the D is unclear. This CDR3 has 13 residues. Trimming cost V 6 bases and J 2 bases, with 8 bases left between them. Germline V gene sequence: CDR1 MDHEN, CDR2 SYDVKM. CDR3 residues: CASRGPPYNEQFL. In nucleotides, the CDR3 is TGTGCCAGCAGGGGCCCTCCCTACAATGAGCAGTTCCTC.

This clonotype occurred a few times. The rearrangement joins TRBV20-1 to TRBJ2-7; 7 nucleotides line up with TRBD2. V shed 6 bases and J 0 bases; nucleotides not matched to a gene: 11. CDR1 is DFQATT, CDR2 SNEGSKA, per germline (reference sequence). The CDR3 has 15 residues. As DNA, the CDR3 is TGCAGTGCCCCTGACCTGACTAGCAGCTCCTACGAGCAGTACTTC. This encodes CSAPDLTSSSYEQYF.

In this sample, this clonotype turned up many times. V and J are TRBV6-1 and TRBJ2-4; 7 bases map to TRBD2. The germline V gene has CDR1 MNHNS and CDR2 SASEGT. The junction had 19 bases not matched to a gene; V was cut back by 4 bases and J by 1 base. CDR3 length: 20 residues. CDR3 DNA: TGTGCCAGCAGTGGTAAACCCTCTCTAGCGGCACGGGGGGCCAAAAACATTCAGTACTTC. Protein: CASSGKPSLAARGAKNIQYF.

This clonotype has ten or more counts. The chain combines TRBV20-1 with TRBJ1-1; the D is unclear. Per germline, CDR1 DFQATT and CDR2 SNEGSKA (reference sequence). The CDR3 runs 16 residues. V shed 1 base and J shed 4 bases, with 19 bases lying between them. CDR3 nucleotides: TGCAGTGCTAGAGGCGCCCCCCAGACGAGGACCACTGAAGCTTTCTTT. It encodes CSARGAPQTRTTEAFF.

The V call is TRBV29-1, the J call TRBJ1-3, with no clear D. Germline CDR1 and CDR2: SQVTM and ANQGSEA. The V end lost 7 bases, the J end lost 4 bases, and 17 bases lay between the germline ends. The CDR3 loop spans 14 amino acids. The DNA for the CDR3 is TGCAGCGCAATAGGCGATTCGAGGGGAAACACCATATATTTT. It codes for CSAIGDSRGNTIYF.

V is TRBV5-1 and J is TRBJ2-5, with TRBD1 matching over 10 bases. The V gene's germline CDR1 is SGHRS and CDR2 YFSETQ. The CDR3 spans 15 residues. The V gene end was trimmed by 3 bases and the J gene end by 3 bases; junction bases not matched to a gene: 5. CDR3 nucleotide sequence: TGCGCCAGCAGCTGGACAGGGGGAGGAGAAGAGACCCAGTACTTC. Amino acid sequence: CASSWTGGGEETQYF. The full variable domain, with the rest looked up from reference TRBV5-1 and TRBJ2-5, is KAGVTQTPRYLIKTRGQQVTLSCSPISGHRSVSWYQQTPGQGLQFLFEYFSETQRNKGNFPGRFSGRQFSNSRSEMNVSTLELGDSALYLCASSWTGGGEETQYFGPGTRLLVL.

The chain uses TRBV6-4 and TRBJ2-7; a possible D gene is TRBD2 (5 bases). The CDR3 runs 14 residues. From germline, CDR1 is MRHNA and CDR2 SNTAGT. V dropped 5 bases and J dropped 7 bases, with 18 bases sitting between them. CDR3: CASSPFEPPGEQYF. CDR3 nucleotide sequence: TGTGCCAGCAGTCCCTTTGAGCCTCCGGGGGAGCAGTACTTC.

This clonotype has a count of ten or more. The CDR3 bases are TGTGCCAGCAGTCCCGACGGGAATGAGCAGTTCTTC. Translation: CASSPDGNEQFF. This rearrangement joins TRBV28 to TRBJ2-1; D gene ambiguous. Trimming took 5 bases from V and 7 from J, leaving 9 bases between them. The CDR3 spans 12 residues. Germline V CDR1 and CDR2: MDHEN, SYDVKM. Based on the CDR3 plus reference TRBV28 and TRBJ2-1, the full variable domain is DVKVTQSSRYLVKRTGEKVFLECVQDMDHENMFWYRQDPGLGLRLIYFSYDVKMKEKGDIPEGYSVSREKKERFSLILESASTNQTSMYLCASSPDGNEQFFGPGTRLTVL.

This clonotype appeared many times. This chain joins TRBV6-1 and TRBJ2-5; 7 nucleotides match TRBD1. V was pared by 7 bases and J by 5 bases, with 7 bases of the junction left unmatched. Germline CDR1 MNHNS, CDR2 SASEGT. The CDR3 runs 13 residues. CDR3 region: CASTSGGYETQYF. CDR3 coding DNA: TGTGCCAGCACATCAGGGGGTTACGAGACCCAGTACTTC.

This clonotype occurred many times. The gene calls are TRBV7-9 and TRBJ1-1; TRBD1 agrees at 8 bases. The germline V gene encodes CDR1 SEHNR and CDR2 FQNEAQ (reference sequence). V was clipped by 5 bases and J by 3 bases; unmatched bases: 11. The CDR3 runs to 16 residues. This chain's CDR3 is CASSPNSGQVYTEAFF. CDR3 bases: TGTGCCAGCAGCCCGAATTCGGGACAGGTGTACACTGAAGCTTTCTTT.

Ten or more counts support this clonotype. V usage is TRBV11-2 and J usage is TRBJ2-1; D may be TRBD1 (6 bases). CDR3 size: 16 residues. CDR1 is SGHAT, CDR2 FQNNGV, per germline. Trimming cost V 6 bases and J 0 bases, with 15 bases left between them. The CDR3 sequence is CASSQADRRSYNEQFF. The CDR3 bases are TGTGCCAGCAGTCAGGCCGACAGGCGCTCCTACAATGAGCAGTTCTTC.

This clonotype appeared once. A read error is likely here: a far larger clone is one base away. The chain links TRBV9 to TRBJ1-5; TRBD1 aligns across 8 bases. The trim removed 2 bases at V and 6 bases at J, leaving 7 bases unmatched. The germline CDR1 and CDR2 sequences are SGDLS and YYNGEE. CDR3 length: 15 residues. The CDR3 nucleotides are TGTGCCAGCAGCGTGGGACAGGAAGGCCGTCAGCCCCAGCATTTT. It codes for CASSVGQEGRQPQHF. Based on the CDR3 plus reference TRBV9 and TRBJ1-5, the full variable domain is DSGVTQTPKHLITATGQRVTLRCSPRSGDLSVYWYQQSLDQGLQFLIQYYNGEERAKGNILERFSAQQFPDLHSELNLSSLELGDSALYFCASSVGQEGRQPQHFGDGTRLSIL.

This clonotype was observed a few times. This chain joins TRBV15 and TRBJ1-2; tentative D call: TRBD1 (6 bases). Trimming cost V 6 bases and J 0 bases, with 11 bases left between them. Germline loops: CDR1 LNHNV, CDR2 YYDKDF (reference sequence). The CDR3 totals 14 residues. The DNA of the CDR3 is TGTGCCACCAGACCTCGGGACACTAACTATGGCTACACCTTC. Its translation: CATRPRDTNYGYTF.

This clonotype was observed a few times. V is TRBV12-5 and J is TRBJ1-2; 9 bases are a match to TRBD1. The V and J ends lost 8 bases and 8 bases, in that order; junction bases with no gene match: 9. Germline CDR1 reads LGHNT; CDR2 reads FRNRAP. The CDR3 is 13 residues long. As DNA, the CDR3 is TGTGCTAGTAACGAACAGGGGGCGGGGGGCTACACCTTC. Translation: CASNEQGAGGYTF. Full variable domain (remainder filled in from reference TRBV12-5 and TRBJ1-2): DARVTQTPRHKVTEMGQEVTMRCQPILGHNTVFWYRQTMMQGLELLAYFRNRAPLDDSGMPKDRFSAEMPDATLATLKIQPSEPRDSAVYFCASNEQGAGGYTFGSGTRLTVV.